What follows are 24 T cell receptor beta chains derived from one specimen sequenced in a study of identical twins. One entry per CDR3 protein, called by TCRdb with MiXCR from the 5' RACE reads. The sample has about 520,000 distinct CDR3 sequences, about 20% seen once; the top ten hold about 0.91%. In addition, the sample was reused for a study of T cells expressing NK-cell markers.

Sequencing was carried out using CD4+ T cells sorted from blood. The receptors derive from a woman in her late teens or twenties in good health.

The rearrangement joins TRBV20-1 to TRBJ2-1; D may be TRBD2 (5 bases). Germline V gene sequence: CDR1 DFQATT, CDR2 SNEGSKA (reference sequence). With 3 bases removed from V and 8 bases from J, the gap between germline ends came to 11 bases. CDR3 length: 12 amino acids. The chain's CDR3 is CSASGPRDEQFF. The CDR3 DNA follows: TGCAGTGCTAGCGGCCCGCGGGATGAGCAGTTCTTC.

The V gene is TRBV5-1, the J gene TRBJ2-7; 7 nucleotides align to TRBD2. The CDR3 spans 13 residues. Germline V gene data show CDR1 as SGHRS and CDR2 as YFSETQ. The J segment lost 7 bases and the V segment lost 2 bases, leaving 6 bases of the junction unmatched. Here the CDR3 reads CASSFGAGEEQYF. CDR3 sequence (DNA): TGCGCCAGCAGCTTCGGGGCGGGAGAAGAGCAGTACTTC.

This clonotype was picked up a small number of times. CDR3 DNA: TGTGCCACCAGTGATGCAACTAGCGGGAAGTACAATGAGCAGTTCTTC. This encodes CATSDATSGKYNEQFF. V usage is TRBV24-1 and J usage is TRBJ2-1; 10 bases match TRBD2. CDR3 length: 16 residues. V gave up 3 bases and J gave up 4 bases; unmatched junction bases: 5. From germline, CDR1 is KGHDR and CDR2 SFDVKD.

This clonotype occurred many times. This chain connects TRBV7-2 to TRBJ2-7; TRBD1 or TRBD2 may be the D gene (5 bases each). Between the trimmed V and J ends, which lost 5 bases and 2 bases, there was a span of 10 bases. CDR1 and CDR2 (germline): SGHTA, FQGNSA. The CDR3 has 13 residues. This CDR3 is CASSASGPYEQYF. The CDR3 region has the DNA TGTGCCAGCAGCGCCTCGGGACCCTACGAGCAGTACTTC.

This chain uses TRBV5-1 with TRBJ2-7; weak D call: TRBD1 (6 bases). Trimming stripped 2 bases from V and 3 bases from J, with 9 bases between. The CDR3 runs 13 residues. Germline CDR1 reads SGHRS; CDR2 reads YFSETQ. CDR3 sequence (DNA): TGCGCCAGCAGCTTTGAGGGACACTACGAGCAGTACTTC. Translating gives CASSFEGHYEQYF.

In its sample, this clonotype was seen a few times. This chain links TRBV20-1 with TRBJ2-3, with 10 bases fitting TRBD2. V lost 0 bases, J lost 4 bases, and 1 base stayed unmatched. The CDR3 covers 14 residues. CDR1 DFQATT and CDR2 SNEGSKA come from the germline V gene (reference sequence). Here the CDR3 DNA reads TGCAGTGCTAGAGATAGCGGGGGGCCAGATACGCAGTATTTT. Translated, it gives CSARDSGGPDTQYF.

This clonotype came up a few times. V usage is TRBV9 and J usage is TRBJ2-2; TRBD1 agrees at 8 bases. V was pared by 4 bases and J by 8 bases, with 7 bases of the junction left unmatched. The V gene's germline CDR1 is SGDLS and CDR2 YYNGEE. There are 14 residues in the CDR3. DNA for the CDR3: TGTGCCAGCAGCCTCAGCCAGGGGGCGGGGGAGCTGTTTTTT. It codes for CASSLSQGAGELFF.

The chain couples TRBV6-1 to TRBJ1-6; D not certain. CDR3 length equals 14 residues. Germline values: CDR1 MNHNS, CDR2 SASEGT. The ends were cut back, 7 bases at V and 13 bases at J, with 20 bases in the middle. CDR3 sequence reads: CASNPIDGAFPLHF. The DNA of the CDR3 is TGTGCCAGCAACCCAATTGACGGCGCATTCCCCCTCCACTTT.

This clonotype appeared a few times. The chain joins TRBV29-1 to TRBJ1-2, with D tentatively TRBD1 (6 bases). The CDR3 loop spans 12 amino acids. Germline loops: CDR1 SQVTM, CDR2 ANQGSEA. With 1 base removed from V and 4 bases from J, the gap between germline ends came to 7 bases. The CDR3 sequence: CSVEGTVYGYTF. As DNA, the CDR3 is TGCAGCGTTGAAGGGACAGTCTATGGCTACACCTTC.

With respect to this clonotype: The junction and the germline gene differ at one end; a read error may be behind it. This rearrangement joins TRBV7-9 to TRBJ2-7, with 8 positions matching TRBD2. Germline V gene lookup returns CDR1 SEHNR and CDR2 FQNEAQ (reference sequence). The CDR3 is made up of 12 amino acids. CDR3 in amino acids: CASSSGGGTSNF. The CDR3 region has the DNA TGTGCCAGCAGCTCGGGGGGGGGGACATCGAACTTC.

This clonotype was observed a handful of times. In DNA form, the CDR3 reads TGTGCCAGCAGCCAGGGACAGGGAGGAGAGCAGTTCTTC. It encodes CASSQGQGGEQFF. This chain joins TRBV7-9 and TRBJ2-1; 9 nucleotides align to TRBD1. The CDR3 sequence is 13 residues long. V shed 5 bases, J shed 10 bases, and the junction held 6 bases outside the gene matches. Germline V gives CDR1 SEHNR, CDR2 FQNEAQ (reference sequence).

This chain uses TRBV18 with TRBJ1-6; D remains ambiguous. This CDR3 has 12 residues. The V end was cut by 6 bases, the J end by 13 bases, with 13 bases between. Germline V gene sequence: CDR1 KGHSH, CDR2 LQKENI. This CDR3 reads CASSREGFPLHF. CDR3 in DNA: TGTGCCAGCTCCCGCGAGGGCTTCCCCCTCCACTTT.

The J gene is TRBJ2-1, the V gene TRBV3-1, with TRBD1 as a possible D gene (6 bases). CDR1 is LGHDT, CDR2 YNNKEL, per germline (reference sequence). The CDR3 sequence is 15 residues long. Trimming removed 3 bases at V and 0 bases at J, with 9 bases between. Written as DNA, the CDR3 is TGTGCCAGCAGCCACGGACAGTTCTCCTACAATGAGCAGTTCTTC. Its translation: CASSHGQFSYNEQFF.

This chain links TRBV14 with TRBJ2-1, with D perhaps TRBD1 or TRBD2 (5 bases each). The CDR3 consists of 14 residues. V was shortened by 4 bases and J by 5 bases, with 12 bases between the two germline ends. Per the germline V gene, CDR1 is SGHDN and CDR2 is FVKESK. DNA for the CDR3: TGTGCCAGCAGCCCCACGTGGGGGAACAATGAGCAGTTCTTC. Its protein product is CASSPTWGNNEQFF.

The rearrangement uses TRBV20-1 and TRBJ2-1; D unresolved. The V end was cut by 3 bases, the J end by 2 bases, with 11 bases between. Germline values: CDR1 DFQATT, CDR2 SNEGSKA (reference sequence). The CDR3 consists of 14 residues. The CDR3 DNA follows: TGCAGTGCTAGGTACGGAAGGACCTACAATGAGCAGTTCTTC. This encodes CSARYGRTYNEQFF.

This clonotype was picked up a small number of times. This chain uses TRBV7-6 with TRBJ1-1; D remains unclear. CDR3 size: 15 residues. Trimming took 5 bases from V and 0 from J, leaving 13 bases between them. Germline-derived CDR1 and CDR2 are SGHVS and FNYEAQ. The CDR3 DNA reads TGTGCCAGCAGCGCATTAGGACGGATGAACACTGAAGCTTTCTTT. As protein: CASSALGRMNTEAFF.

In its sample, this clonotype was seen a few times. The chain carries TRBV5-1 and TRBJ1-1, with D unclear. Trimming left V 3 bases short and J 1 base short, with 13 bases between. The germline V gene encodes CDR1 SGHRS and CDR2 YFSETQ. The CDR3 extends over 15 amino acids. The CDR3 region has the DNA TGCGCCAGCAGCTACTCCGGGAACCCGAACACTGAAGCTTTCTTT. Protein sequence: CASSYSGNPNTEAFF.

This sequence joins TRBV7-9 and TRBJ2-5, with TRBD2 as a possible D gene (6 bases). The V gene's germline CDR1 is SEHNR and CDR2 FQNEAQ (reference sequence). This CDR3 has 13 amino acids. V dropped 3 bases and J dropped 5 bases, with 10 bases sitting between them. In DNA form, the CDR3 reads TGTGCCAGCAGCTTGACTAGTCCGGAGACCCAGTACTTC. Amino acids: CASSLTSPETQYF.

This clonotype was recorded a few times. The rearrangement links TRBV29-1 to TRBJ2-7; TRBD1 matches 7 bases. Germline CDR1 is SQVTM and CDR2 is ANQGSEA. Trimming at V came to 4 bases and at J to 6 bases, leaving 6 bases not matched to a gene. This CDR3 has 12 residues. CDR3 nucleotide sequence: TGCAGCGTTGCACGGGACAGCCTCGAGCAGTACTTC. It yields the protein CSVARDSLEQYF.

V and J are TRBV15 and TRBJ2-5; tentative D call: TRBD2 (6 bases). Trimming left V 2 bases short and J 4 bases short, with 8 bases between. Germline lookup yields CDR1 LNHNV and CDR2 YYDKDF (reference sequence). The CDR3 extends over 13 amino acids. CDR3 sequence (DNA): TGTGCCACCAGCAGAACTAGCTTAGAGACCCAGTACTTC. Amino acid sequence: CATSRTSLETQYF. Full variable domain (outside the CDR3, taken from reference TRBV15 and TRBJ2-5): DAMVIQNPRYQVTQFGKPVTLSCSQTLNHNVMYWYQQKSSQAPKLLFHYYDKDFNNEADTPDNFQSRRPNTSFCFLDIRSPGLGDTAMYLCATSRTSLETQYFGPGTRLLVL.

V gene TRBV7-2 combines with J gene TRBJ2-3; 14 bases match TRBD2. Germline V gives CDR1 SGHTA, CDR2 FQGNSA. The V segment lost 4 bases and the J segment 4 bases; nucleotides outside the gene matches: 13. The CDR3 sequence is 19 residues long. The CDR3 region has the DNA TGTGCCAGCAGCTCAGCCCCCATACCGGGACTAGCGGGAGCAGATACGCAGTATTTT. It encodes CASSSAPIPGLAGADTQYF.

This clonotype was seen a handful of times. The CDR3 DNA reads as TGTGCCACCAGTGGGCGGGGGGGACTCTTCAATCAGCCCCAGCATTTT. Protein sequence: CATSGRGGLFNQPQHF. The chain recombines TRBV24-1 with TRBJ1-5; maybe TRBD1 (5 bases). From germline, CDR1 is KGHDR and CDR2 SFDVKD. Trimming cost V 5 bases and J 3 bases, with 16 bases left between them. This CDR3 is built from 16 residues.

The chain recombines TRBV12-3 or TRBV12-4 with TRBJ1-2, with D possibly matching TRBD1 (5 bases). The germline V and J ends were trimmed by 2 bases and 9 bases, with 10 bases remaining between them. The CDR3 length is 12 residues. The chain's CDR3 is CASSLSRGSYTF. The CDR3 DNA reads TGTGCCAGCAGTTTAAGTAGGGGAAGCTACACCTTC.

The table lists this clonotype with a few counts. The J gene is TRBJ2-1, the V gene TRBV5-4; D may be TRBD1 or TRBD2 (6 bases each). Trimming stripped 1 base from V and 8 bases from J, with 16 bases between. CDR1 and CDR2 from the germline V gene are SGHNT and YYREEE (reference sequence). The CDR3 has 15 residues. In nucleotides, the CDR3 is TGTGCCAGCAGCTTGATGGGGGGCCGTCTGGATGAGCAGTTCTTC. Its protein product is CASSLMGGRLDEQFF.